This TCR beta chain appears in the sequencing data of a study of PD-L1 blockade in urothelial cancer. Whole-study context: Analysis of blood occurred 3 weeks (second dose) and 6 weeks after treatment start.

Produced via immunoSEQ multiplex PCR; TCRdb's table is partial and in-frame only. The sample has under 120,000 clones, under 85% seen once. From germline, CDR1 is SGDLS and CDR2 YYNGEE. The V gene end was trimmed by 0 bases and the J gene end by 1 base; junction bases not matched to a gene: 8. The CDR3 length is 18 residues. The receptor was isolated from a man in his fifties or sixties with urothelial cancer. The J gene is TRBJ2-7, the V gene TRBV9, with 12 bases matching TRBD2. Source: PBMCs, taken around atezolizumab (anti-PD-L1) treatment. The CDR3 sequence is CASSVAPTGTSGSYEQYF. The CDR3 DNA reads TGTGCCAGCAGCGTAGCCCCCACAGGGACTAGCGGGTCCTACGAGCAGTACTTC. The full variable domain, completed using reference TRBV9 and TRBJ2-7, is DSGVTQTPKHLITATGQRVTLRCSPRSGDLSVYWYQQSLDQGLQFLIQYYNGEERAKGNILERFSAQQFPDLHSELNLSSLELGDSALYFCASSVAPTGTSGSYEQYFGPGTRLTVT.